The clone carrying this T cell receptor (beta chain) occurred a few times. This sample was taken from a study of blood T cell repertoires in COVID-19. At the level of the study: PBMCs, B-cell-depleted T cells, or T cells provided the cDNA or gDNA that made up the material.

Original processing methods: The assay estimated nucleated cells by amplifying reference gene primers. Produced via immunoSEQ multiplex PCR; TCRdb's table is partial and in-frame only. For V, J and clone size, that table is used; D and trimming come from the DNA. The data show hundreds of thousands of clones, 80% to 85% seen once. Cohorts were based on clinical histories the participants reported. The CDR3 length is 14 residues. V was shortened by 3 bases and J by 6 bases, with 17 bases between the two germline ends. Per germline, CDR1 SQVTM and CDR2 ANQGSEA. The clonotype comes from a man aged 40-49 years who had been exposed to COVID-19. The chain couples TRBV29-1 to TRBJ2-5; D may be TRBD1 (5 bases). What was sequenced was PBMCs or T cells enriched from blood (not recorded which). Here the CDR3 DNA reads TGCAGCGTTGATGGGTTACAAGGGGTAAAGACCCAGTACTTC. This codes for CSVDGLQGVKTQYF.